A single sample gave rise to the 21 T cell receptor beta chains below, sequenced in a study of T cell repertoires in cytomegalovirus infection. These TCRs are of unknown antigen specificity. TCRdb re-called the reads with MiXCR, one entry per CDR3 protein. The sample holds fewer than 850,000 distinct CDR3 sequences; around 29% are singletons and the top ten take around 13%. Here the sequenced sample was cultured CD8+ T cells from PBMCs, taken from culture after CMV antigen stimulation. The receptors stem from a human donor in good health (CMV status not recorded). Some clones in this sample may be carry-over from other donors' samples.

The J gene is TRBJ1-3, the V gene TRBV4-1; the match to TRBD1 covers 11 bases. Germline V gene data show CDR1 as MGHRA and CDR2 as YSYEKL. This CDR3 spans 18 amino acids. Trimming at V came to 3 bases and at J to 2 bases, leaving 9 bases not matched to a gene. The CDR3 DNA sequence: TGCGCCAGCAGCCAGCATAGCGGGGACAGGGGGACTGGAAACACCATATATTTT. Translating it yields CASSQHSGDRGTGNTIYF.

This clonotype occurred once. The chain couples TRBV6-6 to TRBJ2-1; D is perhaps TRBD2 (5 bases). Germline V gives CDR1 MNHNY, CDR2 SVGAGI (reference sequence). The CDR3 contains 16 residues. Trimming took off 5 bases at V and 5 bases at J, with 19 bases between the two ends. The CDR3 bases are TGTGCCAGCAGTACCGGGGTGTCCACCCCCCACAATGAGCAGTTCTTC. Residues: CASSTGVSTPHNEQFF.

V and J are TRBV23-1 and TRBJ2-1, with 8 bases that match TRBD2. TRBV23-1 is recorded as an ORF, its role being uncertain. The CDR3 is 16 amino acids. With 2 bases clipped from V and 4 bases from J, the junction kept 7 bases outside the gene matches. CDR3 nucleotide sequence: TGCGCCAGCAGTCAAAAGGCGGGGGGAGGGTACAATGAGCAGTTCTTC. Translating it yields CASSQKAGGGYNEQFF.

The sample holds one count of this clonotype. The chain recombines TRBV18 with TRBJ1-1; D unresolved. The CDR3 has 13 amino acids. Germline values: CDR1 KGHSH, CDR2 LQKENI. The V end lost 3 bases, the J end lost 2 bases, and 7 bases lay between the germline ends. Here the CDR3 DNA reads TGTGCCAGCTCACCGACGACAAACACTGAAGCTTTCTTT. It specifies CASSPTTNTEAFF. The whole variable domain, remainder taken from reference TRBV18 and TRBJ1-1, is NAGVMQNPRHLVRRRGQEARLRCSPMKGHSHVYWYRQLPEEGLKFMVYLQKENIIDESGMPKERFSAEFPKEGPSILRIQQVVRGDSAAYFCASSPTTNTEAFFGQGTRLTVV.

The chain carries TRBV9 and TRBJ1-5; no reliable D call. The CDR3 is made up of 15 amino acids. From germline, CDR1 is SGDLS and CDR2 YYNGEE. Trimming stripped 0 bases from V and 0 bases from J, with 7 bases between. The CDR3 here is CASSVGYNSNQPQHF. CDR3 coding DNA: TGTGCCAGCAGCGTAGGGTACAATAGCAATCAGCCCCAGCATTTT.

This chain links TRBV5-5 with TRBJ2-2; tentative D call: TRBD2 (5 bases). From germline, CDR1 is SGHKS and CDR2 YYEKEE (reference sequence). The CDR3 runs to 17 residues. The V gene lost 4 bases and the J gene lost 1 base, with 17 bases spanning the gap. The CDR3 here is CASSPGLLARNTGELFF. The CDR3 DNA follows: TGTGCCAGCAGCCCAGGACTTCTCGCACGGAACACCGGGGAGCTGTTTTTT.

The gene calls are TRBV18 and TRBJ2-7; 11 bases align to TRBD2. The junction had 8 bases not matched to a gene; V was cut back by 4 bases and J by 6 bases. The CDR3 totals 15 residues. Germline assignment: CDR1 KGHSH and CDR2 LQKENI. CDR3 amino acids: CASSLGSGGVSEQYV. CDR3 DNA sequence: TGTGCCAGCTCACTGGGTAGCGGGGGGGTCTCCGAGCAGTACGTC.

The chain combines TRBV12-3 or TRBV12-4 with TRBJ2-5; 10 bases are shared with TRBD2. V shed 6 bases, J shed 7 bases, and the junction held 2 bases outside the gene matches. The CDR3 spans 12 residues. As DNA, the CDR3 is TGTGCCAGCAGGGCTAGCGGGGGGACCCAGTACTTC. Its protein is CASRASGGTQYF.

The CDR3 loop reads CASSSGTGGVYEQYF. CDR3 DNA sequence: TGTGCCAGCAGTTCCGGGACAGGGGGAGTCTACGAGCAGTACTTC. The chain carries TRBV6-6 and TRBJ2-7; 11 bases match TRBD1. After removal of 4 bases from V and 3 bases from J, the junction contained 5 bases not matched to a gene. This CDR3 spans 15 amino acids. Germline V gives CDR1 MNHNY, CDR2 SVGAGI (reference sequence).

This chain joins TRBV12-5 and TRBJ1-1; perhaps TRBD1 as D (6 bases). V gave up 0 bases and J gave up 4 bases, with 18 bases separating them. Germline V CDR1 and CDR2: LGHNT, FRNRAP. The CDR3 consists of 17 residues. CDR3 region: CASGLVLQGPYSTEAFF. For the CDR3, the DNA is TGTGCTAGTGGTTTGGTCCTTCAGGGGCCGTATAGCACTGAAGCTTTCTTT.

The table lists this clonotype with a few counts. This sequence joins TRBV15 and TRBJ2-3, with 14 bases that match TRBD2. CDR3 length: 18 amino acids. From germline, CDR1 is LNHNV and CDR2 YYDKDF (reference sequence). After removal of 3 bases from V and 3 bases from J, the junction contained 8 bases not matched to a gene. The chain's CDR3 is CATSSIPGLAGGTDTQYF. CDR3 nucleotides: TGTGCCACCAGCAGTATCCCAGGACTAGCGGGGGGAACAGATACGCAGTATTTT.

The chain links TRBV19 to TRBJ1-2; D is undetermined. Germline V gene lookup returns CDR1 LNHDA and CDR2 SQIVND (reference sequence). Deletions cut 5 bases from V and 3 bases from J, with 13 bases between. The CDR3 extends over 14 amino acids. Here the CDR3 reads CASSGSGADYGYTF. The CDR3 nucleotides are TGTGCCAGTAGTGGTTCGGGTGCGGACTATGGCTACACCTTC.

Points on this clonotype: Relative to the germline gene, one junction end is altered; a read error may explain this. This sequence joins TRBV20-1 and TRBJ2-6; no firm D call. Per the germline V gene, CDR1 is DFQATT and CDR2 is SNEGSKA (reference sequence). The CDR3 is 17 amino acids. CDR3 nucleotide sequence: TGCAGTGCTAGAGCTGACAAGTTGGGCTCTGGGACCAACGTCCTGACTTTC. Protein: CSARADKLGSGTNVLTF.

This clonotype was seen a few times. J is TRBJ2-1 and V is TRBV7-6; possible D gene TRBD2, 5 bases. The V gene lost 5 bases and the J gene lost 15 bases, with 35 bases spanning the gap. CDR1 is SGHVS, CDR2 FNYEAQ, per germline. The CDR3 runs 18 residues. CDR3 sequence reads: CASSQTLVPEKPRTRGFF. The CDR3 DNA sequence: TGTGCCAGCAGCCAGACGTTAGTCCCTGAAAAACCAAGGACTCGCGGGTTCTTC. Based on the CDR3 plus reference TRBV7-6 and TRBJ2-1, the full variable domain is GAGVSQSPRYKVTKRGQDVALRCDPISGHVSLYWYRQALGQGPEFLTYFNYEAQQDKSGLPNDRFSAERPEGSISTLTIQRTEQRDSAMYRCASSQTLVPEKPRTRGFFGPGTRLTVL.

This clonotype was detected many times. Here the CDR3 reads CASSFFSGGIQSSETQYF. CDR3 in DNA: TGTGCCAGCAGCTTTTTTAGCGGGGGGATACAAAGTTCGGAGACCCAGTACTTC. This chain uses TRBV7-6 with TRBJ2-5, with 10 bases identical to TRBD2. Per germline, CDR1 SGHVS and CDR2 FNYEAQ. This CDR3 comprises 18 residues. V shed 3 bases, J shed 5 bases, and the junction held 15 bases outside the gene matches.

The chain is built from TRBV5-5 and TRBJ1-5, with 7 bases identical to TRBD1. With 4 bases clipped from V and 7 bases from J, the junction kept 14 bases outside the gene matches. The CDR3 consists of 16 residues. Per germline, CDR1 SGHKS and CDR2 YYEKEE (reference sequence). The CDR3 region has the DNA TGTGCCAGCAGCCCATTCGGACAGGCCACCGGGCAGCCCCAGCATTTT. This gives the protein CASSPFGQATGQPQHF.

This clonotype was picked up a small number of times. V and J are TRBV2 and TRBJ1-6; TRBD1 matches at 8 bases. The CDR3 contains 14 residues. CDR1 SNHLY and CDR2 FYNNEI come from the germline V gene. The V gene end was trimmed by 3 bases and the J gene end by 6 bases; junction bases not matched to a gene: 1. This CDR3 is CASSETGVNSPLHF. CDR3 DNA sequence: TGTGCCAGCAGTGAGACAGGGGTTAATTCACCCCTCCACTTT.

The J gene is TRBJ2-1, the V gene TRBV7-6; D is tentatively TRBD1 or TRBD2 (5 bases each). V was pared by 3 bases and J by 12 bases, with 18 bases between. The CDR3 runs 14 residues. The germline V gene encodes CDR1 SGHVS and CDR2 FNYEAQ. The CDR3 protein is CASSFEWDGRGQFF. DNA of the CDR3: TGTGCCAGCAGCTTTGAATGGGACGGCCGCGGGCAGTTCTTC.

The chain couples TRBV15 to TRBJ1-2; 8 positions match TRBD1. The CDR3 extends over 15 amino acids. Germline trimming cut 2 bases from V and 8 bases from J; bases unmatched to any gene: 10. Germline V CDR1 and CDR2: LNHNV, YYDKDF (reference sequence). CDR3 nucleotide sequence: TGTGCCACCAGCAGAACCCCAGGGGGCGCGGGCGGCTACACCTTC. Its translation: CATSRTPGGAGGYTF. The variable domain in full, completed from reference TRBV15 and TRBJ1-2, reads DAMVIQNPRYQVTQFGKPVTLSCSQTLNHNVMYWYQQKSSQAPKLLFHYYDKDFNNEADTPDNFQSRRPNTSFCFLDIRSPGLGDTAMYLCATSRTPGGAGGYTFGSGTRLTVV.

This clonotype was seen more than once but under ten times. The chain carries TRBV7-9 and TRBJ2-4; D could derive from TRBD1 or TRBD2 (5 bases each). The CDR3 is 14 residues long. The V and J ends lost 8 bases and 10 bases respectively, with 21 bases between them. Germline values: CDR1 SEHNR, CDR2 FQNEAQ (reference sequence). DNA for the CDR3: TGTGCCAGCGCCTCGAGGGCGCCGGCAGGGATTCAGTACTTC. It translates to CASASRAPAGIQYF.

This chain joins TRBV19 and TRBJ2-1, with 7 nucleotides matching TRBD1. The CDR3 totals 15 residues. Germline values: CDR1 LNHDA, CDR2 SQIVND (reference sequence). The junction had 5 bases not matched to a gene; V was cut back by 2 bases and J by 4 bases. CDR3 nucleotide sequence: TGTGCCAGTAGTATACAGGGGACAGTATACAATGAGCAGTTCTTC. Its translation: CASSIQGTVYNEQFF. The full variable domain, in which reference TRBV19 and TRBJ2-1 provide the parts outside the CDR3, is DGGITQSPKYLFRKEGQNVTLSCEQNLNHDAMYWYRQDPGQGLRLIYYSQIVNDFQKGDIAEGYSVSREKKESFPLTVTSAQKNPTAFYLCASSIQGTVYNEQFFGPGTRLTVL.